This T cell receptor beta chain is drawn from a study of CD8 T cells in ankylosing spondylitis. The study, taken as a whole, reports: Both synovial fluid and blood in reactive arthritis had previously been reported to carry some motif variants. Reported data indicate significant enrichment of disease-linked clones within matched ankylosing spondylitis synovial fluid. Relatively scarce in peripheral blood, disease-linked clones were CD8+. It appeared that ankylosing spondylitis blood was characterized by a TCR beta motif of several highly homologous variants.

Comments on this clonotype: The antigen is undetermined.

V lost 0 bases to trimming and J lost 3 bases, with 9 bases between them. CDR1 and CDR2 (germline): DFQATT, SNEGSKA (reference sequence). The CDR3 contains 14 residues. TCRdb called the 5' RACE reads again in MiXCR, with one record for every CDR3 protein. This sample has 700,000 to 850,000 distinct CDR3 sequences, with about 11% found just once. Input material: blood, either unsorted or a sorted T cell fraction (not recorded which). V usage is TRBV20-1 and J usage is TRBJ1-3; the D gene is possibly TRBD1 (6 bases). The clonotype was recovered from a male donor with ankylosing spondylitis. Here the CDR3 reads CSAREGRGGNTIYF. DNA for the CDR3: TGCAGTGCTAGAGAGGGCAGGGGTGGAAACACCATATATTTT.